Following are 17 T cell receptor beta chains from one sample sequenced in a study of CD8 T cells in Susac syndrome. It was with random hexamers that about 0.45 to 1 ug RNA was reverse transcribed. MiXCR was run by TCRdb on the immunoSEQ multiplex PCR reads, yielding one entry per CDR3 protein. In the table there are around 280,000 distinct CDR3 sequences, 70% to 90% of which are singletons. The specimen sequenced was CD8+ T cells from PBMCs. The source is a human donor with multiple sclerosis.

The chain recombines TRBV5-1 with TRBJ2-3, with unresolved D. The CDR3 is made up of 14 amino acids. Trimming shortened V by 1 base and J by 6 bases, and 12 bases separated the two germline ends. Germline V gene lookup returns CDR1 SGHRS and CDR2 YFSETQ. The CDR3 nucleotides read TGCGCCAGCAGCTTGTTCGGAAAAGGGGATACGCAGTATTTT. Its translation: CASSLFGKGDTQYF.

The V call is TRBV6-6, the J call TRBJ1-1; D call uncertain. This CDR3 contains 15 residues. Trimming cost V 0 bases and J 4 bases, with 12 bases left between them. Germline CDR1 and CDR2: MNHNY and SVGAGI (reference sequence). CDR3 coding DNA: TGTGCCAGCAGTTACTCAAACGGGGAGAGCACTGAAGCTTTCTTT. Translated, it gives CASSYSNGESTEAFF.

This clonotype has just a few counts. The chain links TRBV5-4 to TRBJ2-3, with 7 bases matching TRBD2. V lost 2 bases and J lost 3; bases outside the gene matches: 6. Germline V gene lookup returns CDR1 SGHNT and CDR2 YYREEE (reference sequence). The CDR3 consists of 15 residues. For the CDR3, the DNA is TGTGCCAGCAGCTTAGATCGGGAGGTAACAGATACGCAGTATTTT. It translates to CASSLDREVTDTQYF. The full variable domain, with the rest looked up from reference TRBV5-4 and TRBJ2-3, is ETGVTQSPTHLIKTRGQQVTLRCSSQSGHNTVSWYQQALGQGPQFIFQYYREEENGRGNFPPRFSGLQFPNYSSELNVNALELDDSALYLCASSLDREVTDTQYFGPGTRLTVL.

This rearrangement joins TRBV28 to TRBJ1-2; D is unresolved. The germline V gene encodes CDR1 MDHEN and CDR2 SYDVKM. The CDR3 has 13 amino acids. The V gene lost 6 bases and the J gene lost 5 bases, with 13 bases spanning the gap. CDR3 protein: CASRVTESYGYTF. The CDR3 DNA reads TGTGCCAGCAGGGTTACTGAATCTTATGGCTACACCTTC.

This sequence joins TRBV21-1 and TRBJ2-2; the table's D gene call, TRBD1, was not cross checked with the DNA. TRBV21-1 is classified as a pseudogene. The CDR3 has 16 residues. The CDR3 sequence: CASTLRQGKCAGELFF. The CDR3, as DNA: TGTGCCAGCACCTTAAGACAGGGGAAATGCGCCGGGGAGCTGTTTTTT.

CDR3 nucleotide sequence: TGTGCCAGCAGCTTGTTTGAGGAAGGCACTGAAGCTTTCTTT. Protein: CASSLFEEGTEAFF. J is TRBJ1-1 and V is TRBV7-9; D is unclear. The CDR3 is 14 residues long. Germline V gives CDR1 SEHNR, CDR2 FQNEAQ (reference sequence). Trimming removed 3 bases from V and 4 bases from J, with 12 bases in between.

The chain links TRBV7-9 to TRBJ2-1; no firm D call. Trimming took 5 bases from V and 8 from J, leaving 4 bases between them. CDR3 size: 10 residues. Germline V CDR1 and CDR2: SEHNR, FQNEAQ (reference sequence). Here the CDR3 DNA reads TGTGCCAGCAGCCTCCATGAGCAGTTCTTC. This gives the protein CASSLHEQFF.

The rearrangement joins TRBV30 to TRBJ1-2; D is undetermined. CDR1 is GTSNPN, CDR2 SVGIG, per germline (reference sequence). The CDR3 covers 13 residues. Trimming took 1 base from V and 8 from J, leaving 14 bases between them. The CDR3 region is CAWSGPIPHGYTF. In nucleotides, the CDR3 is TGTGCCTGGAGTGGACCAATCCCACACGGCTACACCTTC. The whole variable domain, remainder taken from reference TRBV30 and TRBJ1-2, is SQTIHQWPATLVQPVGSPLSLECTVEGTSNPNLYWYRQAAGRGLQLLFYSVGIGQISSEVPQNLSASRPQDRQFILSSKKLLLSDSGFYLCAWSGPIPHGYTFGSGTRLTVV.

There are a few counts of this clonotype. V is TRBV7-9 and J is TRBJ1-2, with no clear D. The CDR3 runs to 14 residues. Germline V lookup: CDR1 SEHNR, CDR2 FQNEAQ (reference sequence). Deletions cut 5 bases from V and 4 bases from J, with 14 bases between. CDR3 protein: CASSIQDTVYGYTF. The CDR3 nucleotides are TGTGCCAGCAGCATTCAAGACACGGTCTATGGCTACACCTTC.

V gene TRBV7-9 combines with J gene TRBJ2-5, with TRBD2 matching over 12 bases. The CDR3 loop spans 15 amino acids. V dropped 6 bases and J dropped 2; count of bases not matched to a gene: 4. CDR1 and CDR2 (germline): SEHNR, FQNEAQ (reference sequence). The chain's CDR3 is CASSTSGRSQETQYF. The CDR3 DNA reads TGTGCCAGCAGTACTAGCGGGAGGTCACAAGAGACCCAGTACTTC.

The V and J genes are TRBV19 and TRBJ1-4, with no clear D. Per germline, CDR1 LNHDA and CDR2 SQIVND (reference sequence). Trimming left V 3 bases short and J 8 bases short, with 16 bases between. This CDR3 comprises 15 residues. The CDR3 DNA follows: TGTGCCAGTAGTATGGCCCTGTACTCAATGGAAAAACTGTTTTTT. Protein product: CASSMALYSMEKLFF.

The chain carries TRBV27 and TRBJ2-7; a weak D match, TRBD2 (5 bases). In germline, CDR1 is MNHEY, CDR2 SMNVEV (reference sequence). Trimming removed 5 bases from V and 6 bases from J, with 17 bases in between. The CDR3 has 14 amino acids. The CDR3 nucleotides are TGTGCCAGCAGTCTCCGCGACTATTTCGGCGAGCAGTACTTC. Its translation: CASSLRDYFGEQYF.

V and J are TRBV27 and TRBJ2-7, with D perhaps matching TRBD2 (5 bases). The V gene's germline CDR1 is MNHEY and CDR2 SMNVEV (reference sequence). V lost 5 bases, J lost 0 bases, and 8 bases lay in between. The CDR3 consists of 13 residues. The CDR3 sequence: CASSKRSSYEQYF. CDR3 DNA: TGTGCCAGCAGTAAGCGGAGCTCCTACGAGCAGTACTTC.

V gene TRBV19 combines with J gene TRBJ1-5, with 10 nucleotides matching TRBD1. The CDR3 runs to 13 residues. Germline V gene data show CDR1 as LNHDA and CDR2 as SQIVND (reference sequence). J gave up 6 bases and V 8 bases, and 4 bases lay outside the gene matches. CDR3 in amino acids: CASSDRGGQPQHF. The CDR3 DNA follows: TGTGCCAGTTCGGACAGGGGGGGTCAGCCCCAGCATTTT.

The chain recombines TRBV27 with TRBJ2-3; D is tentatively TRBD1 or TRBD2 (6 bases each). This CDR3 contains 13 residues. Trimming removed 5 bases at V and 2 bases at J, with 8 bases between. CDR1 is MNHEY and CDR2 is SMNVEV in the germline V gene (reference sequence). In nucleotides, the CDR3 is TGTGCCAGCAGTCGGGGGCCCACAGATACGCAGTATTTT. It translates to CASSRGPTDTQYF.

The rearrangement links TRBV27 to TRBJ2-2; 8 bases align to TRBD2. Germline assignment: CDR1 MNHEY and CDR2 SMNVEV (reference sequence). Trimming cost V 4 bases and J 7 bases; bases outside gene matches: 11. The CDR3 has 16 residues. In DNA form, the CDR3 reads TGTGCCAGCAGTTGGTTCCTTGCGGGAGGCAACGGGGAGCTGTTTTTT. It yields the protein CASSWFLAGGNGELFF.

This chain joins TRBV13 and TRBJ2-1, with 14 positions matching TRBD2. Trimming removed 1 base from V and 9 bases from J; junction bases left unmatched: 5. In germline, CDR1 is PRHDT, CDR2 FYEKMQ (reference sequence). The CDR3 consists of 16 residues. The CDR3 sequence is CASSLVGLAGAGEQFF. The CDR3 coding sequence is TGTGCCAGCAGCTTAGTGGGACTAGCGGGAGCCGGTGAGCAGTTCTTC.